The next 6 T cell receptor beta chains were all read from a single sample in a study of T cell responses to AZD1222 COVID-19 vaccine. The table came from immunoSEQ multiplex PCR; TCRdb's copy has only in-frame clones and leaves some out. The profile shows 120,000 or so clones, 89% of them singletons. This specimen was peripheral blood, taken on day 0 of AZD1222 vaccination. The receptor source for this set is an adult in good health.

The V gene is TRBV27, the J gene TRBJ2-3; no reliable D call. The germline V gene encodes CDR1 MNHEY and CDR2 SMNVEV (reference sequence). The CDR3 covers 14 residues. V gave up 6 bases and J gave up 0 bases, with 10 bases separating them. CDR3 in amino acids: CASSLLTSTDTQYF. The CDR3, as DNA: TGTGCCAGCAGCCTACTCACTAGCACAGATACGCAGTATTTT.

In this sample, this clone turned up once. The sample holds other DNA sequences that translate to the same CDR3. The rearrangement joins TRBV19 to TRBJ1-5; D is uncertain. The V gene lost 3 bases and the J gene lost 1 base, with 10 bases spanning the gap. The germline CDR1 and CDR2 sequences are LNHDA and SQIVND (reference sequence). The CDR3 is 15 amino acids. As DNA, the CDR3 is TGTGCCAGTAGTATTGGTTCCAGAAGCAATCAGCCCCAGCATTTT. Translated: CASSIGSRSNQPQHF. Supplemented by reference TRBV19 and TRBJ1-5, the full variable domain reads DGGITQSPKYLFRKEGQNVTLSCEQNLNHDAMYWYRQDPGQGLRLIYYSQIVNDFQKGDIAEGYSVSREKKESFPLTVTSAQKNPTAFYLCASSIGSRSNQPQHFGDGTRLSIL.

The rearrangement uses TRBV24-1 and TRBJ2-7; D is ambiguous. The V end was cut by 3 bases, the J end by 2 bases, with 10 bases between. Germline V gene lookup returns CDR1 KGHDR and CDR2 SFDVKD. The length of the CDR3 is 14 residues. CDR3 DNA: TGTGCCACCAGTGATCCAGCCCGAACCTACGAGCAGTACTTC. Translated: CATSDPARTYEQYF.

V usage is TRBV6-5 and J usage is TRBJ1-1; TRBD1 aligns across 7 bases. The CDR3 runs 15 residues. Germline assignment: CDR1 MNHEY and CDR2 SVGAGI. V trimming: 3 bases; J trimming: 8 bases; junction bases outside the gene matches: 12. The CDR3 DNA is TGTGCCAGCAGTTATAGTCCTTTGTCAGGGGGGGAAGCTTTCTTT. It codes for CASSYSPLSGGEAFF.

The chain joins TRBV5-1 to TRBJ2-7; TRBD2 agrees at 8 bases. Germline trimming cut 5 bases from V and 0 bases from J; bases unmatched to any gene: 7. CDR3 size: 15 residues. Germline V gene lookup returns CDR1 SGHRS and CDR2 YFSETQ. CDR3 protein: CASRVSGSGSYEQYF. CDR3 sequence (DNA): TGCGCCAGCAGGGTAAGCGGGAGTGGCTCCTACGAGCAGTACTTC. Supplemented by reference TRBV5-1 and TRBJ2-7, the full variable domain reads KAGVTQTPRYLIKTRGQQVTLSCSPISGHRSVSWYQQTPGQGLQFLFEYFSETQRNKGNFPGRFSGRQFSNSRSEMNVSTLELGDSALYLCASRVSGSGSYEQYFGPGTRLTVT.

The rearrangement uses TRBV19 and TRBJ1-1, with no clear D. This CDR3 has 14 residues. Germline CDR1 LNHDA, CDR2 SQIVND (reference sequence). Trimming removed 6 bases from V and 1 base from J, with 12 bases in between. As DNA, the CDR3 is TGTGCCAGTAGCAGGCCTTACCAGAACACTGAAGCTTTCTTT. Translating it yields CASSRPYQNTEAFF.